This T cell receptor (beta chain) was found in a study of graft-versus-host responses after intestinal transplantation. Study-wide context: Multivisceral, liver-intestinal, or isolated intestinal grafts went to recipients. Induction using anti-thymocyte globulin, followed by tacrolimus and steroids for roughly 3 years, was given to all recipients.

V was clipped by 5 bases and J by 1 base, with 8 bases between them. CDR1 is SQVTM, CDR2 ANQGSEA, per germline. The CDR3 is 12 residues long. Study conclusions and caveats: Allografts of patients with graft-donor T cell macrochimerism showed high graft-versus-host to host-versus-graft clone ratios. Recipient marrow showed GvH clones, some seen first in ileum or blood.

TCRdb's table, derived via immunoSEQ multiplex PCR, lists solely in-frame clones and lacks some. Counted here are under 100,000 clones, approximately 95% occurring once; the ten biggest clones make up about 1.1%. In regard to this clone: Its antigen is not identified.

The chain employs TRBV29-1 and TRBJ1-1, with D unclear. Source: unstimulated CD8+ T cells sorted from spleen or lymph node cells, taken before transplant. The origin of this receptor is a human donor who was the organ donor for an intestinal transplant. The CDR3 nucleotides are TGCAGCGTTACTCAGGAGAACACTGAAGCTTTCTTT. Amino acids: CSVTQENTEAFF.